The clone carrying this T cell receptor beta chain occurred many times. One entry per CDR3 protein results from TCRdb running MiXCR on the 5' RACE reads. The repertoire includes 250,000 to 300,000 distinct CDR3 sequences, more than 15% of them detected once, and around 23% sits in the top ten. These data are taken from a study of T-cell memory formation after mild COVID-19. V dropped 3 bases and J dropped 0 bases, with 3 bases sitting between them. Germline CDR1 reads SGHRS; CDR2 reads YFSETQ. The length of the CDR3 is 12 residues. The TCR comes from a man younger than 35 who had mild COVID-19 (a few samples of this study predate the infection). Cell type and time point are not known. The rearrangement uses TRBV5-1 and TRBJ2-5; unclear D gene. Source material: PBMCs or a T cell subset sorted from them (not recorded which). CDR3 nucleotides: TGCGCCAGCAGCTACAACCAAGAGACCCAGTACTTC. Its protein is CASSYNQETQYF.